These 18 T cell receptor beta chains came from one sample sequenced in a study of a mutant IDH1 vaccine in newly diagnosed glioma (dated by TCRdb to about 2021). These receptors have no known antigen. This specimen's time point label, interpreted: week 35, safety follow-up. A 20-mer mutant IDH1 peptide at 300 micrograms in Montanide made up each vaccine dose, which was injected subcutaneously together with topical imiquimod. To prepare the library, the immunoSEQ multiplex PCR assay was applied. In TCRdb, the immuneACCESS table is reduced to in-frame sequences with V and J assigned. These tables do not hold every clone; where another copy was compared, an unresolved V gene accounts for under half, and the others remain unexplained. This sample has tens of thousands of clones in its table, and roughly 80% of those were observed once. The leading ten clones occupy 5.4% of the sample. Sequencing used PBMCs, obtained from a glioma patient whose treatment included an IDH1 peptide vaccine. These TCRs come from a man aged 35 to 55 with glioma.

The V call is TRBV4-3, the J call TRBJ2-7, with a weak D call TRBD2 (6 bases). Trimming removed 0 bases at V and 1 base at J, with 10 bases between. Germline V gene sequence: CDR1 LGHNA, CDR2 YSLEER. The CDR3 is 15 amino acids. The CDR3 sequence is CASSQDRGTSYEQYF. CDR3 DNA sequence: TGCGCCAGCAGCCAAGACCGGGGGACTTCCTACGAGCAGTACTTC.

This chain uses TRBV9 with TRBJ1-1, with D uncertain. The V end lost 0 bases, the J end lost 5 bases, and 5 bases lay between the germline ends. Germline-derived CDR1 and CDR2 are SGDLS and YYNGEE. The CDR3 covers 12 residues. The CDR3 nucleotides are TGTGCCAGCAGCGTAGGGGATACTGAAGCTTTCTTT. It is translated as CASSVGDTEAFF.

The chain uses TRBV29-1 and TRBJ1-4, with TRBD1 identical over 7 bases. The V gene's germline CDR1 is SQVTM and CDR2 ANQGSEA. V was clipped by 4 bases and J by 10 bases; unmatched bases: 12. The CDR3 runs 14 residues. For the CDR3, the DNA is TGCAGCGTTGCGGCGGCAGGGGGGGTGGGAAAACTGTTTTTT. This codes for CSVAAAGGVGKLFF.

This clone was observed once. The chain combines TRBV4-3 with TRBJ1-3; D unresolved. Trimming pared 4 bases from V and 4 bases from J, leaving 11 bases between. Germline CDR1 reads LGHNA; CDR2 reads YSLEER. The CDR3 extends over 14 amino acids. The CDR3 nucleotides read TGCGCCAGCAGCCCCAAACCAGCCGGAAACACCATATATTTT. Its protein is CASSPKPAGNTIYF.

The rearrangement uses TRBV28 and TRBJ1-5; D call uncertain. Trimming pared 6 bases from V and 4 bases from J, leaving 7 bases between. Germline-derived CDR1 and CDR2 are MDHEN and SYDVKM. The CDR3 has 12 residues. The CDR3 loop reads CASSTLNQPQHF. The DNA for the CDR3 is TGTGCCAGCAGCACCTTGAATCAGCCCCAGCATTTT.

The V and J genes are TRBV7-2 and TRBJ2-7; a weak D match, TRBD1 (6 bases). V was trimmed by 3 bases and J by 7 bases, leaving 13 bases between them. The CDR3 covers 13 residues. Germline CDR1 and CDR2: SGHTA and FQGNSA. In DNA form, the CDR3 reads TGTGCCAGCAGCTTCAGGGGACGTGAGGAGCAGTACTTC. Its translation: CASSFRGREEQYF.

The chain recombines TRBV5-1 with TRBJ1-2; D remains ambiguous. The CDR3 consists of 12 residues. Germline CDR1 and CDR2: SGHRS and YFSETQ. V gave up 0 bases and J gave up 3 bases, with 3 bases separating them. The CDR3 spells CASSLEDYGYTF. For the CDR3, the DNA is TGCGCCAGCAGCTTGGAGGACTATGGCTACACCTTC. The full variable domain, its missing parts supplied by reference TRBV5-1 and TRBJ1-2, is KAGVTQTPRYLIKTRGQQVTLSCSPISGHRSVSWYQQTPGQGLQFLFEYFSETQRNKGNFPGRFSGRQFSNSRSEMNVSTLELGDSALYLCASSLEDYGYTFGSGTRLTVV.

The CDR3 sequence: CASRPLASGGYEQYF. DNA of the CDR3: TGTGCCAGCAGGCCTTTGGCGTCGGGGGGCTACGAGCAGTACTTC. This chain links TRBV6-5 with TRBJ2-7; TRBD2 matches at 7 bases. This CDR3 has 15 residues. The V gene end was trimmed by 6 bases and the J gene end by 3 bases; junction bases not matched to a gene: 11. Germline CDR1 MNHEY, CDR2 SVGAGI.

This clone turned up a few times. The chain combines TRBV19 with TRBJ1-1; the match to TRBD1 covers 9 bases. The CDR3 sequence is 16 residues long. From germline, CDR1 is LNHDA and CDR2 SQIVND (reference sequence). V lost 4 bases, J lost 0 bases, and 6 bases stayed unmatched. CDR3 sequence (DNA): TGTGCCAGTAGTAGGGAAGGGACAGGGATGAACACTGAAGCTTTCTTT. Encoded protein: CASSREGTGMNTEAFF.

Written as DNA, the CDR3 is TGCGCCAGCAGCCAAGATCGGATACGCTACGAGCAGTACTTC. Its translation: CASSQDRIRYEQYF. The chain employs TRBV4-3 and TRBJ2-7; no reliable D call. V shed 0 bases and J shed 3 bases, with 9 bases lying between them. There are 14 residues in the CDR3. Germline V gene sequence: CDR1 LGHNA, CDR2 YSLEER.

The chain recombines TRBV25-1 with TRBJ2-6; perhaps TRBD2 as D (5 bases). The CDR3 is 15 amino acids. Germline-derived CDR1 and CDR2 are MGHDK and SYGVNS. The V end lost 6 bases, the J end lost 2 bases, and 11 bases lay between the germline ends. In nucleotides, the CDR3 is TGTGCCAGCAGCGTCCGGGGTGCTGGGGCCAACGTCCTGACTTTC. It codes for CASSVRGAGANVLTF.

The chain carries TRBV5-1 and TRBJ2-3; tentative D call: TRBD1 (6 bases). CDR3 length: 16 residues. Trimming took 4 bases from V and 3 from J, leaving 18 bases between them. Germline V gene sequence: CDR1 SGHRS, CDR2 YFSETQ. Here the CDR3 DNA reads TGCGCCAGCAGCCTCACGAGGGGGAGTTCTACAGATACGCAGTATTTT. Translation: CASSLTRGSSTDTQYF.

The chain employs TRBV21-1 and TRBJ2-7; TRBD1, as called in the table, went unchecked against the DNA. TRBV21-1 constitutes a pseudogene. The CDR3 totals 15 residues. CDR3 DNA: TGTGCCAGCAGCGGACCCCGGGACAGGGATCACGAGCAGTACTTC. This gives the protein CASSGPRDRDHEQYF.

This chain uses TRBV5-4 with TRBJ1-3; 12 bases line up with TRBD1. Per the germline V gene, CDR1 is SGHNT and CDR2 is YYREEE (reference sequence). Trimming at V came to 2 bases and at J to 4 bases, leaving 7 bases not matched to a gene. CDR3 length: 17 residues. The CDR3, as DNA: TGTGCCAGCAGCTTATTGGGACAGGGGGCACACGGAAACACCATATATTTT. It translates to CASSLLGQGAHGNTIYF.

The CDR3 spells CASSPGGQGARYEQYF. The CDR3 DNA reads TGTGCCAGCAGCCCGGGGGGACAGGGGGCGCGTTACGAGCAGTACTTC. This chain connects TRBV28 to TRBJ2-7; 12 nucleotides line up with TRBD1. The CDR3 is 16 amino acids. The germline V gene has CDR1 MDHEN and CDR2 SYDVKM. Trimming took 6 bases from V and 4 from J; bases not matched to a gene: 10.

V gene TRBV7-2 combines with J gene TRBJ2-3; tentative D call: TRBD2 (7 bases). The CDR3 length is 15 residues. CDR1 is SGHTA, CDR2 FQGNSA, per germline. Trimming pared 0 bases from V and 4 bases from J, leaving 11 bases between. CDR3 amino acids: CASSLAGGRSDTQYF. The CDR3 DNA is TGTGCCAGCAGCTTAGCGGGGGGGCGGTCAGATACGCAGTATTTT.

This rearrangement joins TRBV10-1 to TRBJ2-5; perhaps TRBD1 as D (6 bases). TRBJ2-7 explains the end of the DNA better; the J call may be wrong. Germline CDR1 WNHNN, CDR2 SYGVQD (reference sequence). CDR3 size: 13 residues. The CDR3 DNA sequence: TGCGCCAGCAGTGGGTCAGGGGTTCACGAGCAGTACTTC. Amino acids: CASSGSGVHEQYF.

This chain connects TRBV19 to TRBJ1-6, with a tentative D call TRBD1 (5 bases). The CDR3 length is 14 residues. The germline gives CDR1 LNHDA, CDR2 SQIVND (reference sequence). V was clipped by 6 bases and J by 8 bases, with 14 bases between them. The chain's CDR3 is CASSADTEYSPLHF. CDR3 nucleotides: TGTGCCAGTAGCGCGGACACGGAATATTCACCCCTCCACTTT.